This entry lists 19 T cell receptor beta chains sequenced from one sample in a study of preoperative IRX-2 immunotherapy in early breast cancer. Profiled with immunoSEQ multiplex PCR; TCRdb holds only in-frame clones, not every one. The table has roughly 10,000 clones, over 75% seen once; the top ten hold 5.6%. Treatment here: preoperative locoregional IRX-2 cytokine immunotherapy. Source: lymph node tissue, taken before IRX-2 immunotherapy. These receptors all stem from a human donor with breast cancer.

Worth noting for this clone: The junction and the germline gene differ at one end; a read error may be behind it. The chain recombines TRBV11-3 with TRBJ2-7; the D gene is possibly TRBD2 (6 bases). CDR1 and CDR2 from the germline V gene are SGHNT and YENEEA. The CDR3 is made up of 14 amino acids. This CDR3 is CASSPFGSLEEQYF. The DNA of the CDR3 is TGTGCYAGCAGCCCCTTCGGGAGCCTGGAGGAGCAGTACTTC.

The DNA for the CDR3 is TGTGCCAGCTCAGTGGTTACAGCAGATACGCAGTATTTT. Protein product: CASSVVTADTQYF. The chain uses TRBV18 and TRBJ2-3; D is undetermined. V gave up 5 bases and J gave up 4 bases, with 10 bases separating them. The V gene's germline CDR1 is KGHSH and CDR2 LQKENI. This CDR3 is 13 amino acids long.

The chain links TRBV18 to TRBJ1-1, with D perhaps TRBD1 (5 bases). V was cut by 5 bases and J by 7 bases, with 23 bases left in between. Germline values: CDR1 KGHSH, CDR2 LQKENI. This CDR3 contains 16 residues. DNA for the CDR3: TGTGCCAGCTCAACACAAGGAGGGGCCCTGGGGGTTGAAGCTTTCTTT. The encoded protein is CASSTQGGALGVEAFF. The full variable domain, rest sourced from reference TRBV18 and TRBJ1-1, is NAGVMQNPRHLVRRRGQEARLRCSPMKGHSHVYWYRQLPEEGLKFMVYLQKENIIDESGMPKERFSAEFPKEGPSILRIQQVVRGDSAAYFCASSTQGGALGVEAFFGQGTRLTVV.

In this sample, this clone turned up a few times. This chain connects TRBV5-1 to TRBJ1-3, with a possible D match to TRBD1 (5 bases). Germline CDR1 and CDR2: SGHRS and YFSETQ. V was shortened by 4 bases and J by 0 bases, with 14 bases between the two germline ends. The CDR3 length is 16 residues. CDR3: CASSPEGYRSGNTIYF. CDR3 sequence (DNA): TGCGCCAGCAGCCCGGAGGGGTACCGCTCTGGAAACACCATATATTTT.

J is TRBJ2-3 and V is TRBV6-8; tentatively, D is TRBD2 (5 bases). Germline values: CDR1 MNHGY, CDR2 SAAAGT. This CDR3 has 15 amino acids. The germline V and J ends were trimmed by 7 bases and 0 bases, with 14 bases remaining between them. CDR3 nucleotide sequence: TGTGCCAGCACCGCTCAGCGGAGAAGCACAGATACGCAGTATTTT. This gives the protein CASTAQRRSTDTQYF.

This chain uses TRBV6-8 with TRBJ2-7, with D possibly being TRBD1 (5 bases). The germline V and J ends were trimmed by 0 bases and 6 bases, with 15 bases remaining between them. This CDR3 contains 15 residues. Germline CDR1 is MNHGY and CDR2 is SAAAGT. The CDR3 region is CASSYSNRPDSEQYF. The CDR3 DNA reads TGTGCCAGCAGTTACTCGAACCGGCCTGACAGCGAGCAGTACTTC.

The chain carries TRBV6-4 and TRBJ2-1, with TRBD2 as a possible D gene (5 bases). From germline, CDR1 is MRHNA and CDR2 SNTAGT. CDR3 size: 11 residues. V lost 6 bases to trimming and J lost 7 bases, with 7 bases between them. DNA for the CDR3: TGTGCCAGCAGCAGCGGAAATGAGCAGTTCTTC. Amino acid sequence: CASSSGNEQFF.

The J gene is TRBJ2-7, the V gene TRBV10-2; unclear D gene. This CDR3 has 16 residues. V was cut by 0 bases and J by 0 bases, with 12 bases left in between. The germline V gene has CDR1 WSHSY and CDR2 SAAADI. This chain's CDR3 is CASSESGTVSSYEQYF. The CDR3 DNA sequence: TGCGCCAGCAGTGAGTCGGGAACAGTGAGCTCCTACGAGCAGTACTTC.

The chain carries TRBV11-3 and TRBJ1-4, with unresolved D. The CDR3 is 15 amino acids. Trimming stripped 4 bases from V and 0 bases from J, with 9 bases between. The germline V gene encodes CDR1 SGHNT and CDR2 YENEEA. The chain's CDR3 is CASSSNTATNEKLFF. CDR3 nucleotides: TGTGCCAGCAGCTCAAACACTGCAACTAATGAAAAACTGTTTTTT.

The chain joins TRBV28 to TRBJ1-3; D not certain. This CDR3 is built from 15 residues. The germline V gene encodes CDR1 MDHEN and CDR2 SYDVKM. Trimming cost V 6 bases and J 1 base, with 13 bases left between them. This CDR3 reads CASRAEGGSGNTIYF. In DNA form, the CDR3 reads TGTGCCAGCAGGGCCGAGGGCGGTTCTGGAAACACCATATATTTT.

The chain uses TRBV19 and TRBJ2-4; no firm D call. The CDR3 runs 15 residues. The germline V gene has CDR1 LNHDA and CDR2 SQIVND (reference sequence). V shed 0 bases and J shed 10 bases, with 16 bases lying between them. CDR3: CASSIDIPGRRIQYF. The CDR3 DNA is TGTGCCAGTAGTATAGATATCCCGGGTAGGCGAATTCAGTACTTC.

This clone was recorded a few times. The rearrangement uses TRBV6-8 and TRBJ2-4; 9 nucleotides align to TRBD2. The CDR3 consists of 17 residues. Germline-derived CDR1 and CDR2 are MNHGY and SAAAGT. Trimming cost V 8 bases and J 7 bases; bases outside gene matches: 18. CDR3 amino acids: CASDHGLAGVGVNIQYF. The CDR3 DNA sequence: TGTGCCAGCGACCACGGATTAGCGGGAGTCGGAGTGAACATTCAGTACTTC.

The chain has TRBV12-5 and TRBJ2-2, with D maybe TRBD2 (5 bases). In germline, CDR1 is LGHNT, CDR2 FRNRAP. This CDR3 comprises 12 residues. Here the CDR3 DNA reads TGTGCCACGGGGTTAAACACCGGGGAGCTGTTTTTT. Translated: CATGLNTGELFF.

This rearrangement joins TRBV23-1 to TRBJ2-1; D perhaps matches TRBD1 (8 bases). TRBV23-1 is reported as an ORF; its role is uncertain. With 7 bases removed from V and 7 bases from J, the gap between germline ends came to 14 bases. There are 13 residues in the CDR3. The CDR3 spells CASKQGGWNEQFF. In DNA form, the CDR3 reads TGCGCCAGCAAACAGGGGGGGTGGAATGAGCAGTTCTTC.

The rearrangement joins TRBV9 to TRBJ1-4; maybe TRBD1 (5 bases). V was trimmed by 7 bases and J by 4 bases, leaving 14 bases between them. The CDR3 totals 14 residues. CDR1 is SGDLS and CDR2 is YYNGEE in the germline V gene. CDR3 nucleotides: TGTGCCAGCGTAAACACAGGTTATAATGAAAAACTGTTTTTT. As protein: CASVNTGYNEKLFF.

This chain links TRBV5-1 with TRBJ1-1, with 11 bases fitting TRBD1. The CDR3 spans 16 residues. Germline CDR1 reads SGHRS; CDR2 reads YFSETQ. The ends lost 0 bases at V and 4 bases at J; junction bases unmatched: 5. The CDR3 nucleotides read TGCGCCAGCAGCTTGGCCGCTGGACAGGGGGCCACTGAAGCTTTCTTT. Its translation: CASSLAAGQGATEAFF. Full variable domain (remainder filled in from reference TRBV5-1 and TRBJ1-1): KAGVTQTPRYLIKTRGQQVTLSCSPISGHRSVSWYQQTPGQGLQFLFEYFSETQRNKGNFPGRFSGRQFSNSRSEMNVSTLELGDSALYLCASSLAAGQGATEAFFGQGTRLTVV.

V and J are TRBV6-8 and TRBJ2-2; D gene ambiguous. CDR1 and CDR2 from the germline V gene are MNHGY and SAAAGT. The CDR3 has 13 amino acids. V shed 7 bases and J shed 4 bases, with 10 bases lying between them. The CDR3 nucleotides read TGTGCCAGCACGATGGCAGTCACCGGGGAGCTGTTTTTT. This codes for CASTMAVTGELFF.

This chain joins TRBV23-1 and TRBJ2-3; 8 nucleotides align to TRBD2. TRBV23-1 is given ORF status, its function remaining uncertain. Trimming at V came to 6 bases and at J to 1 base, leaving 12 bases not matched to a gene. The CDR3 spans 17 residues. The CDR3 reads CASSQDIPTSGTDTQYF. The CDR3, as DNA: TGCGCCAGCAGCCAAGATATTCCGACTAGCGGCACAGATACGCAGTATTTT.

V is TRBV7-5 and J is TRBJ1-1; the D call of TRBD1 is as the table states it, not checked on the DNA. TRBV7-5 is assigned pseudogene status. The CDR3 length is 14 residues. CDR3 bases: TGTGCCAGCAGCCTCGGACAGGGGAACACTGAAGCTTTCTTT. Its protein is CASSLGQGNTEAFF.